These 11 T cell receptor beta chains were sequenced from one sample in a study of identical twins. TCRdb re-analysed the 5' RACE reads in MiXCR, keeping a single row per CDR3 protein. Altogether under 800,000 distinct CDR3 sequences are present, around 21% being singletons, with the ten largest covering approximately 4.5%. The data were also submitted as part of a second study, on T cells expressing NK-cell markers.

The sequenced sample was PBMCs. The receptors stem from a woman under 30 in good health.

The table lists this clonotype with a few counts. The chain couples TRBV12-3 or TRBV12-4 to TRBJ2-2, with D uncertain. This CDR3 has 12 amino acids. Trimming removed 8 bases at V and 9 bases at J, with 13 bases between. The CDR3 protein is CASSFAAWELFF. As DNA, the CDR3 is TGTGCCAGCTCCTTTGCCGCCTGGGAGCTGTTTTTT.

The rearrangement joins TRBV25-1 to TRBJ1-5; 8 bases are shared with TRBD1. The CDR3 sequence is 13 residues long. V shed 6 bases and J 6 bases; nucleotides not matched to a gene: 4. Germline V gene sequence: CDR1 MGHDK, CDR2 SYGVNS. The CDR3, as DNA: TGTGCCAGCAGCCACAGGGGGTTTCAGCCCCAGCATTTT. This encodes CASSHRGFQPQHF.

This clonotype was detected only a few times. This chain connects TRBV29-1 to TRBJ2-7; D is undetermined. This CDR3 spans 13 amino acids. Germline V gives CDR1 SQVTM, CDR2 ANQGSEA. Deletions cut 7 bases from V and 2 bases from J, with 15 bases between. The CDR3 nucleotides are TGCAGCGCCCGGAAGGCTGAAACCTACGAGCAGTACTTC. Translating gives CSARKAETYEQYF.

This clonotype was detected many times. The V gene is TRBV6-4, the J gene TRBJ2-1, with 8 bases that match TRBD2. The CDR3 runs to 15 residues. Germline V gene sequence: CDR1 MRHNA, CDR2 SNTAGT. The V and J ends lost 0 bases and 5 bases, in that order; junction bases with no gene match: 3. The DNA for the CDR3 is TGTGCCAGCAGTGACTCTGCGGGGGGTCACAATGAGCAGTTCTTC. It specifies CASSDSAGGHNEQFF.

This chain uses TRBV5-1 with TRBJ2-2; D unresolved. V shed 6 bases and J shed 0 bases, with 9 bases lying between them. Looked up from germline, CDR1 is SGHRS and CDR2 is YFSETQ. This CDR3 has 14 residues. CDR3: CASKDTANTGELFF. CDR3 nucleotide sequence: TGCGCCAGCAAGGATACGGCGAACACCGGGGAGCTGTTTTTT.

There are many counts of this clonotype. CDR3 residues: CASSQEWGGSIQYF. CDR3 in DNA: TGCGCCAGCAGCCAAGAGTGGGGTGGGAGCATTCAGTACTTC. J is TRBJ2-4 and V is TRBV4-3, with D perhaps matching TRBD2 (5 bases). Looked up from germline, CDR1 is LGHNA and CDR2 is YSLEER. V shed 0 bases and J shed 9 bases, with 12 bases lying between them. The CDR3 has 14 residues.

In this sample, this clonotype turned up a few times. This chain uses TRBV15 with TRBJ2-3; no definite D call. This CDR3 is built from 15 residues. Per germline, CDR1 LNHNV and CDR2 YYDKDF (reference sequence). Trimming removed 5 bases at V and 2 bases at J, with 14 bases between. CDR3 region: CATSGPGAATDTQYF. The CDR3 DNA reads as TGTGCCACCAGCGGGCCGGGCGCAGCCACAGATACGCAGTATTTT.

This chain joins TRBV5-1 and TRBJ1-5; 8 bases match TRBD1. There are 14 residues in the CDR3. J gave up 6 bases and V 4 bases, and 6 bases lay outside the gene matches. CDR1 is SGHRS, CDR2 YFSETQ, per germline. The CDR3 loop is CASSPGQGFQPQHF. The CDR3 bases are TGCGCCAGCAGCCCCGGACAGGGCTTTCAGCCCCAGCATTTT.

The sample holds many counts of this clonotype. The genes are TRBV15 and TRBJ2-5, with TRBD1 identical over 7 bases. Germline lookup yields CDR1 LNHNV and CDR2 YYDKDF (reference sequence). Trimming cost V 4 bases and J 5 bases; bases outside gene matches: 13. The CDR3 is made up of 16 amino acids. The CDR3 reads CATSMETGMIGETQYF. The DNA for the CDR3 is TGTGCCACCAGCATGGAGACAGGGATGATTGGGGAGACCCAGTACTTC.

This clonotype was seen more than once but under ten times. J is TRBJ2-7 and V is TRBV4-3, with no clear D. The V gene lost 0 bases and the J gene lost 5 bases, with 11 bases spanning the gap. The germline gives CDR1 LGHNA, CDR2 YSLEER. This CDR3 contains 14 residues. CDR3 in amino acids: CASSQDTLRHEQYF. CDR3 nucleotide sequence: TGCGCCAGCAGCCAAGACACCCTTCGCCACGAGCAGTACTTC.

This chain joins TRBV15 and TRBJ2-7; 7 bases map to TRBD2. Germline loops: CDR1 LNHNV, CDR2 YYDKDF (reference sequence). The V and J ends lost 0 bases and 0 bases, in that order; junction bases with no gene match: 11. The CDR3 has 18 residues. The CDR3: CATSRDRGPSGSSYEQYF. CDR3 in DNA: TGTGCCACCAGCAGAGATCGGGGTCCTAGCGGTAGCTCCTACGAGCAGTACTTC.